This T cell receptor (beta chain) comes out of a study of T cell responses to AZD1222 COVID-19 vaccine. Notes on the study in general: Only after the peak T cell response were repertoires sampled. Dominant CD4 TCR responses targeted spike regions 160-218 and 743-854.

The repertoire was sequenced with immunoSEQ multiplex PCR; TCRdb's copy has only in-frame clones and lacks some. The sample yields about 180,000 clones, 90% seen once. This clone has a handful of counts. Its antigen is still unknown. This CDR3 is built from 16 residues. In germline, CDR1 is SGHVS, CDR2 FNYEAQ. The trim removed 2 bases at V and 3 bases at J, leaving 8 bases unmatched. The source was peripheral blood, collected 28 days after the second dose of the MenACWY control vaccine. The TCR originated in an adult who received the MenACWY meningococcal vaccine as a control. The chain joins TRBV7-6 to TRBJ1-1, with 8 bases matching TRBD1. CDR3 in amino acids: CASSLMRGGQDTEAFF. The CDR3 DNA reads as TGTGCCAGCAGCTTAATGAGAGGGGGACAGGACACTGAAGCTTTCTTT.